This T cell receptor beta chain derives from a study of blood T cell repertoires in COVID-19. Comments on this clone: The same CDR3 also results from other DNA sequences found in this sample.

Method: immunoSEQ multiplex PCR; TCRdb's copy keeps in-frame clones and lacks some. The sample yields 150,000 or so clones, 70% to 90% seen once. Sample: peripheral blood. The sequence was collected from a man in his fifties or sixties with COVID-19, enrolled during active disease.

The CDR3 DNA reads as TGTGCCAGCAGCCAGGGGGCTGATCAGCCCCAGCATTTT. It codes for CASSQGADQPQHF. This chain joins TRBV12-3 or TRBV12-4 and TRBJ1-5; 8 nucleotides agree with TRBD1. This CDR3 has 13 amino acids. J lost 5 bases, V lost 6 bases, and 3 bases had no gene match.